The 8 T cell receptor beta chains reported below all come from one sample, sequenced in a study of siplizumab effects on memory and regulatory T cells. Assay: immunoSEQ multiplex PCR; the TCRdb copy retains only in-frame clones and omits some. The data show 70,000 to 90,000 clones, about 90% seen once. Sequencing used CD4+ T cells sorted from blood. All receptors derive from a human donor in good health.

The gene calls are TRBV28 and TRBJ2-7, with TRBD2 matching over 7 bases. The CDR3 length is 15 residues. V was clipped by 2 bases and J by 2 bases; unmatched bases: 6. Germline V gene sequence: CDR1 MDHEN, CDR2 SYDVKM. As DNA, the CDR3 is TGTGCCAGCAGTTTAGGTTCCGCGGGGGCCTACGAGCAGTACTTC. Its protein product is CASSLGSAGAYEQYF.

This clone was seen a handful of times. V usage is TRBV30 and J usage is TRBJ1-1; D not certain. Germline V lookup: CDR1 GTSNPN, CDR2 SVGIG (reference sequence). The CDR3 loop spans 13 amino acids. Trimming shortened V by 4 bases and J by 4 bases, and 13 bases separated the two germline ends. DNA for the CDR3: TGTGCCTGGACCCAGGCGGGTTCCACTGAAGCTTTCTTT. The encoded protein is CAWTQAGSTEAFF.

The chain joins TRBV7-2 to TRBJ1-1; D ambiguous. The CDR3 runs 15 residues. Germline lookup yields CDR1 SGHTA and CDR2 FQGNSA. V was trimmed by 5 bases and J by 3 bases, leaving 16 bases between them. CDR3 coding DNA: TGTGCCAGCAGCCGTCAGGCGGCAGTGGACACTGAAGCTTTCTTT. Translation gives CASSRQAAVDTEAFF.

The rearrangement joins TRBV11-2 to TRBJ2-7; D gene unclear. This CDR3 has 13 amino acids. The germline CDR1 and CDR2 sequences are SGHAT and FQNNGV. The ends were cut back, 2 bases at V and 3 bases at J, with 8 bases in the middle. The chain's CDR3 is CASSLNVVYEQYF. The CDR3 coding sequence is TGTGCCAGCAGCTTAAACGTGGTCTACGAGCAGTACTTC.

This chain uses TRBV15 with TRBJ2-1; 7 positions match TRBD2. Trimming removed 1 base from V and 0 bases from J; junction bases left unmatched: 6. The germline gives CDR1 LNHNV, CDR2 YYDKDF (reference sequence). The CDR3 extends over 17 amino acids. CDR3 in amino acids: CATSRALGGSSYNEQFF. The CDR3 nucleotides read TGTGCCACCAGCAGAGCCCTAGGCGGGAGCTCCTACAATGAGCAGTTCTTC.

As DNA, the CDR3 is TGCAGCGTTGAAGACCCAGGGAGGGAAAAGACCCAGTACTTC. Protein: CSVEDPGREKTQYF. The rearrangement joins TRBV29-1 to TRBJ2-5, with 7 positions matching TRBD2. V lost 0 bases to trimming and J lost 6 bases; unmatched junction nucleotides: 7. CDR1 SQVTM and CDR2 ANQGSEA come from the germline V gene. The CDR3 has 14 residues. Full variable domain (remainder filled in from reference TRBV29-1 and TRBJ2-5): SAVISQKPSRDICQRGTSLTIQCQVDSQVTMMFWYRQQPGQSLTLIATANQGSEATYESGFVIDKFPISRPNLTFSTLTVSNMSPEDSSIYLCSVEDPGREKTQYFGPGTRLLVL.

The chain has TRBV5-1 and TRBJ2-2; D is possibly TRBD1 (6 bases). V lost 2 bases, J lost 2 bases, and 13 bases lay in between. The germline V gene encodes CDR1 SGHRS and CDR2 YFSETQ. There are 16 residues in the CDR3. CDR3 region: CASSLGDTGNTGELFF. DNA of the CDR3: TGCGCCAGCAGCTTAGGGGACACCGGAAACACCGGGGAGCTGTTTTTT.

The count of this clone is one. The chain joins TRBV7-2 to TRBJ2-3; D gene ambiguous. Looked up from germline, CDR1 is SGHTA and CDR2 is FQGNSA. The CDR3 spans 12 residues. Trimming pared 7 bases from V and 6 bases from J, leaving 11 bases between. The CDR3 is CASNSNSDTQYF. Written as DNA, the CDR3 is TGTGCCAGCAACTCAAACAGCGATACGCAGTATTTT.